The rows below give T cell receptor beta chains drawn from one sample of a study of cytomegalovirus exposure and HLA in healthy donors. The repertoire was sequenced with immunoSEQ multiplex PCR; TCRdb's copy has only in-frame clones and lacks some. The data contain roughly 120,000 clones, around 70% of them singletons. The source material was PBMCs. The receptor source for this set is a woman in her thirties or forties in good health and CMV-seropositive. Each CDR3 is given with its conserved first and last residue. The D gene is left open where the match is weak. A clone size is listed for some rows: how often the clone was seen (once, few, many), or a class if it is expanded.

J gene,D gene,V gene,clone size,CDR3 DNA,CDR3 protein
TRBJ2-3,-,TRBV2,-,TGTGCCAGCAGTTGGGACTTATCTAGCACAGATACGCAGTATTTT,CASSWDLSSTDTQYF
TRBJ2-1,TRBD1,TRBV7-6,few,TGTGCCAGCAGCCCAAGATATAGTGGCGACGACAGGGCCGCCGTTCTTTACAATGAGCAGTTCTTC,CASSPRYSGDDRAAVLYNEQFF
TRBJ2-3,TRBD2,TRBV19,few,TGTGCCAGTAGTATCCAAGCGGGGGGCCGTCATACGCAGTATTTT,CASSIQAGGRHTQYF
TRBJ2-1,TRBD2,TRBV29-1,few,TGCAGCGTTGAGTCACGGGGGGGCCCCAATGAGCAGTTCTTC,CSVESRGGPNEQFF
TRBJ1-2,TRBD1,TRBV6-5,once,TGTGCCAGCAGCCAGGACAGGAACTATGGCTACACCTTC,CASSQDRNYGYTF
TRBJ2-1,TRBD2,TRBV4-1,-,TGCGCCAGCAGCCCCCAAACGGGGGGGCCCGAGCAGTTCTTC,CASSPQTGGPEQFF
TRBJ1-1,-,TRBV18,-,TGTGCCAGCTCCCAAAGGGGTCAAACAGGAACAGGTGAAGCTTTCTTT,CASSQRGQTGTGEAFF
TRBJ1-2,-,TRBV14,few,TGTGCCAGCAGCCAGGCCAGGAACTATGGCTACACCTTC,CASSQARNYGYTF
TRBJ1-2,-,TRBV6-5,few,TGTGCCAGCAGTTACCAACAGATAGGTTCCTATGGCTACACCTTC,CASSYQQIGSYGYTF
TRBJ1-2,-,TRBV18,-,TGTGCCAGCTCACCAGAGACAGATTATGGCTACACCTTC,CASSPETDYGYTF
TRBJ1-1,-,TRBV6-6,few,TGTGCCAGCAGACTAGAGAACACTGAAGCTTTCTTT,CASRLENTEAFF
TRBJ1-2,TRBD1,TRBV30,-,TGTGCCTGGAGTGTACGGGGGACAGGGGGCAATCGGGGCTACACCTTC,CAWSVRGTGGNRGYTF
TRBJ1-2,TRBD1,TRBV15,-,TGTGCCACCAGCAGAGTTCCCCCTAGACAGGGGTCCGACTATGGCTACACCTTC,CATSRVPPRQGSDYGYTF
TRBJ2-7,TRBD1,TRBV19,once,TGTGCCAGTAGTACACCCCGGGACAGGGAAGCGTCGGCCTACGAGCAGTACTTC,CASSTPRDREASAYEQYF
TRBJ2-7,TRBD2,TRBV9,-,TGTGCCAGCAGCGGGGGAGGGTTAGGACTCTCCTACGAGCAGTACTTC,CASSGGGLGLSYEQYF
TRBJ1-2,TRBD1,TRBV4-1,-,TGCGCCAGCAGCCCCTCCCCGGGGACAGGGGTCGTCTATGGCTACACCTTC,CASSPSPGTGVVYGYTF
TRBJ1-5,-,TRBV30,-,TGTGCCTGGAGTGTGGGGATCGCAGGGTCCAATCAGCCCCAGCATTTT,CAWSVGIAGSNQPQHF
TRBJ2-5,-,TRBV7-3,-,TGTGCCAGCAGCCCAAATGAGGGTCGGGAGACCCAGTACTTC,CASSPNEGRETQYF
TRBJ2-7,TRBD2,TRBV14,-,TGTGCCAGCAGCCCGGGGGGCTACGAGCAGTACTTC,CASSPGGYEQYF
TRBJ2-7,TRBD1,TRBV5-4,-,TGTGCCAGCAGCCCAAACGGGGGACAGGGGGCCGAGCAGTACTTC,CASSPNGGQGAEQYF
TRBJ2-1,TRBD1,TRBV6-6,-,TGTGCCAGCAGTCGGACAGGGGGCAATTTCAATGAGCAGTTCTTC,CASSRTGGNFNEQFF
TRBJ2-5,TRBD1,TRBV14,-,TGTGCCAGCAGCCACATTCGGACAGGGTTATCGGAGACCCAGTACTTC,CASSHIRTGLSETQYF
TRBJ2-1,-,TRBV5-4,-,TGTGCCAGCAGCTTGGGGGGGGCGAGCGGGGACCTAGGCGTGCAGTTCTTC,CASSLGGASGDLGVQFF
TRBJ1-1,-,TRBV19,once,TGTGCCAGTAGTTCCAGGGAAAACACTGAAGCTTTCTTT,CASSSRENTEAFF
TRBJ2-3,TRBD1,TRBV7-3,-,TGTGCCAGCAGCTGGGGACAGGGGGCCACAGATACGCAGTATTTT,CASSWGQGATDTQYF
TRBJ1-2,-,TRBV19,-,TGTGCCAGTAGAACCGGGGGGGTTGGGTATGGCTACACCTTC,CASRTGGVGYGYTF
TRBJ2-7,-,TRBV30,-,TGTGCCTGGACTCCCTGGATGGGGGACCTGACCGGGGGGTACTTC,CAWTPWMGDLTGGYF
TRBJ2-3,TRBD2,TRBV4-2,few,TGTGCCAGCAGCCTGAAATTTAGCGGGGGGGCCGAAGATACGCAGTATTTT,CASSLKFSGGAEDTQYF
TRBJ1-1,-,TRBV5-1,-,TGCGCCAGCAGCTTAGGACAGCCCATGAACACTGAAGCTTTCTTT,CASSLGQPMNTEAFF
TRBJ1-5,TRBD1,TRBV7-8,once,TGTGCCAGCAGCGGACCGGGACAGGGCGATCAGCCCCAGCATTTT,CASSGPGQGDQPQHF
TRBJ1-1,-,TRBV7-3,few,TGTGCCAGCAGCTTAGGGCCCGGGGGGCAAAATGAAGCTTTCTTT,CASSLGPGGQNEAFF
TRBJ2-3,-,TRBV6-1,-,TGTGCCAGCAGTGACCCGGGAAGAGGAGATACGCAGTATTTT,CASSDPGRGDTQYF
TRBJ2-3,TRBD1,TRBV28,-,TGTGCCAGCAGTTTTAGGGGACAGGGTTTGACAGATACGCAGTATTTT,CASSFRGQGLTDTQYF
TRBJ2-2,-,TRBV18,-,TGTGCCAGCTCACCACAGGGGATGGAGACCGGGGAGCTGTTTTTT,CASSPQGMETGELFF
TRBJ1-2,-,TRBV5-6,-,TGTGCCAGCAACCATGGGAGGGGGAGTGGCTACACCTTC,CASNHGRGSGYTF
TRBJ2-1,TRBD2,TRBV6-5,few,TGTGCCAGCAGTTACGGCGGGGGGACCCAGCTTGGGCAGTTCTTC,CASSYGGGTQLGQFF
TRBJ2-1,TRBD1,TRBV5-4,-,TGTGCCAGCAGCTCCGGGACAGGGAATTACAATGAGCAGTTCTTC,CASSSGTGNYNEQFF
TRBJ2-3,TRBD2,TRBV7-3,-,TGTGCCAGCAGCTTAACTTTGGGACTAGCGGGAGACTCAGATACGCAGTATTTT,CASSLTLGLAGDSDTQYF
TRBJ2-3,-,TRBV19,-,TGTGCCAGTAGTACCAGAGGGAGCAGCACAGATACGCAGTATTTT,CASSTRGSSTDTQYF
TRBJ2-7,TRBD1,TRBV4-1,-,TGCGCCAGCAGCCCGACAGGGGGTAACGAGCAGTACTTC,CASSPTGGNEQYF
TRBJ2-3,-,TRBV15,-,TGTGCCACCAGGAGGACTCAAAGCACAGATACGCAGTATTTT,CATRRTQSTDTQYF
TRBJ1-2,-,TRBV7-9,-,TGTGCCAGCAGCTTACCCAGAGGGGGCTACACCTTC,CASSLPRGGYTF
TRBJ2-7,-,TRBV7-9,-,TGTGCCAGCAGCTCCTCAATTACCGGGAGAAACTACGAGCAGTACTTC,CASSSSITGRNYEQYF
TRBJ2-7,-,TRBV7-9,-,TGTTCCAGCAGCTTAGCCCTGGGCGGGACAGCCTCCTACGAGCAGTACTTC,CSSSLALGGTASYEQYF
TRBJ2-3,TRBD2,TRBV7-2,-,TGTGCCAGCAGCTTAGGGGGGGGGTGGAATACGCAGTATTTT,CASSLGGGWNTQYF
TRBJ1-6,TRBD1,TRBV6-1,few,TGTGCCAGCATGCGGGACAGGGGGAATTCACCCCTCCACTTT,CASMRDRGNSPLHF
TRBJ1-1,-,TRBV6-6,-,TGTGCCAGCAGTTATATCAGGGGAGCTTTCTTT,CASSYIRGAFF
TRBJ2-7,TRBD1,TRBV6-5,-,TGTGCCAGCAGTCATTACAGGGGCGACGAGCAGTACTTC,CASSHYRGDEQYF
TRBJ1-5,-,TRBV7-6,-,TGTGCCAGCAGCTTAGCATCAGGCAATCAGCCCCAGCATTTT,CASSLASGNQPQHF
TRBJ2-1,-,TRBV19,-,TGTGCCAGTAGTACCGGCAAGCTTACTAGCTCCTACAATGAGCAGTTCTTC,CASSTGKLTSSYNEQFF
TRBJ2-6,TRBD1,TRBV6-5,once,TGTGCCAGCAGTTCCCAGGGGGACGGGGCCAACGTCCTGACTTTC,CASSSQGDGANVLTF
TRBJ2-1,-,TRBV10-1,once,TGCGCCAGCAGTCCGCGGGCAAAGGTGGGTGAGCAGTTCTTC,CASSPRAKVGEQFF
TRBJ1-1,-,TRBV6-5,-,TGTGCCAGCAGTTACTATCAGGAAACTGAAGCTTTCTTT,CASSYYQETEAFF
TRBJ2-7,TRBD1,TRBV4-2,-,TGTGCCAGCAGCCAAGCGGACAGGGTCTACGAGCAGTACTTC,CASSQADRVYEQYF